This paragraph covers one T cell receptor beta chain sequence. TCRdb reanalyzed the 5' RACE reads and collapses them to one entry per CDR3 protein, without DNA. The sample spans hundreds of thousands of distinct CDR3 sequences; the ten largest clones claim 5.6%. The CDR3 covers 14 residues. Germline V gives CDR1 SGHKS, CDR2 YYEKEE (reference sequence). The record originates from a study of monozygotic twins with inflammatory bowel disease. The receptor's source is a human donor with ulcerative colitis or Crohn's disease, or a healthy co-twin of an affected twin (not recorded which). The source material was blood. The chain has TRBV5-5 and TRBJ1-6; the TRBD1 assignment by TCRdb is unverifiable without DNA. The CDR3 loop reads CASSQGHGNSPLHF.